This T cell receptor (beta chain) was profiled in a study of T cells in Graves' hyperthyroidism and ophthalmopathy. This clonotype was seen repeatedly, ten times or more. J was trimmed by 1 base and V by 6 bases; bases with no gene match: 8. The CDR3 extends over 15 amino acids. Newly diagnosed hyperthyroidism, duration under 2 months, in patients aged 18 to 65. Diagnosis rested on symptoms, serum thyroxine and TRAb, thyroid ultrasound, and orbital computed tomography. TCR beta CDR3 sequences were amplified from RNA transcripts. The primer set for the first-round RT-PCR of the TCR CDR3 was HTBI. TCRdb reprocessed the multiplex PCR reads via MiXCR and lists one record per CDR3 protein. The sample yields over 200,000 distinct CDR3 sequences, just over 14% seen once.

Sequencing was done on a sample of blood. The clonotype originates from a woman in her 40s with Graves' hyperthyroidism that later progressed to Graves' ophthalmopathy. The chain couples TRBV12-3 or TRBV12-4 to TRBJ2-5; 7 bases map to TRBD2. This CDR3 is CASSHGSSGQETQYF. CDR3 nucleotide sequence: TGTGCCAGCAGCCACGGGTCTAGCGGCCAAGAGACCCAGTACTTC.